A selection of T cell receptor beta chains follows, all from one sample in a study of post-analysis software for immune sequencing data. TCRdb used MiXCR to reprocess the PCR reads, holding one entry per CDR3 protein. The sample gives about 540,000 distinct CDR3 sequences, around a third of which show up once; around 6.1% is in the top ten. Sample: blood. The receptors here all came from a girl younger than 18 with multiple sclerosis. Both conserved end residues are part of each CDR3. Fields, in order: D gene, J gene, V gene, clone size, CDR3 protein, CDR3 DNA. A D gene is named only where the DNA matches it firmly. For some rows the clone size is stated as once, few or many, or as a class when expanded; others skip it.

TRBD2 | TRBJ2-3 | TRBV20-1 | . | CSARFGLAGALSADTQYF | TGCAGTGCCAGGTTTGGACTAGCGGGGGCGCTGAGCGCAGATACGCAGTATTTT
. | TRBJ2-5 | TRBV5-1 | . | CASSGAGLVETQYF | TGCGCCAGCAGCGGAGCCGGGCTCGTGGAGACCCAGTACTTC
TRBD1 | TRBJ2-7 | TRBV29-1 | . | CSVGQGLYEQYF | TGCAGCGTTGGACAGGGCCTCTACGAGCAGTACTTC
. | TRBJ1-1 | TRBV28 | . | CASSPRGRMNTEAFF | TGTGCCAGCAGCCCCCGTGGGCGGATGAACACTGAAGCTTTCTTT
. | TRBJ2-1 | TRBV20-1 | . | CSARDPLDFQDEQFF | TGCAGTGCTAGAGATCCACTTGACTTCCAAGATGAGCAGTTCTTC
TRBD1 | TRBJ1-2 | TRBV6-6 | . | CASSKGQGAFYGYTF | TGTGCCAGCAGTAAGGGACAGGGTGCCTTCTATGGCTACACCTTC
. | TRBJ1-2 | TRBV20-1 | . | CSAGGPDGDYGYTF | TGCAGTGCCGGGGGTCCGGACGGTGACTATGGCTACACCTTC
. | TRBJ1-1 | TRBV7-2 | . | CASSPARGGGTEAFF | TGTGCCAGCAGCCCCGCCAGGGGCGGGGGCACTGAAGCTTTCTTT
. | TRBJ2-7 | TRBV4-1 | . | CASRDWQGDSYEQYF | TGCGCCAGCCGGGACTGGCAGGGGGACTCCTACGAGCAGTACTTC
TRBD1 | TRBJ1-1 | TRBV20-1 | few | CSSNDRGRMNTEAFF | TGCAGTTCAAATGACAGGGGGCGGATGAACACTGAAGCTTTCTTT
. | TRBJ2-6 | TRBV7-9 | . | CASSFNLEGTGANVLTF | TGTGCCAGCAGCTTCAATCTGGAGGGGACAGGGGCCAACGTCCTGACTTTC
. | TRBJ2-1 | TRBV20-1 | . | CSARRGRSSYNEQFF | TGCAGTGCTAGACGGGGGCGGAGCTCCTACAATGAGCAGTTCTTC
TRBD1 | TRBJ1-2 | TRBV5-6 | . | CASSLAGQENYGHTF | TGTGCCAGCAGCTTGGCCGGACAGGAGAACTATGGCCACACCTTC
TRBD2 | TRBJ2-1 | TRBV3-1 | . | CASSQDGGGAGNEQFF | TGTGCCAGCAGCCAAGATGGCGGGGGGGCCGGCAATGAGCAGTTCTTC
TRBD1 | TRBJ2-3 | TRBV20-1 | . | CSAYRQGYSGTDTQYF | TGCAGTGCTTACCGACAGGGGTATTCGGGCACAGATACGCAGTATTTT
. | TRBJ1-1 | TRBV6-6 | . | CASSYSGGLGTEAFF | TGTGCCAGCAGTTACTCCGGCGGGCTCGGCACTGAAGCTTTCTTT
. | TRBJ1-1 | TRBV12-3/TRBV12-4 | . | CASSLGRAVNTEAFF | TGTGCCAGCAGTTTGGGCAGGGCGGTGAACACTGAAGCTTTCTTT
. | TRBJ2-1 | TRBV20-1 | . | CSARDGGGPSFEQFF | TGCAGTGCTAGAGATGGGGGGGGGCCCTCCTTCGAGCAGTTCTTC
. | TRBJ2-7 | TRBV28 | few | CASSLNRDLEQYF | TGTGCCAGCAGTTTAAACAGGGACTTGGAGCAGTACTTC
TRBD2 | TRBJ2-7 | TRBV20-1 | few | CSARDRASGVHEQYF | TGCAGTGCTAGAGATAGGGCTAGCGGGGTCCACGAGCAGTACTTC
. | TRBJ2-4 | TRBV6-5 | . | CASSYVWGALNIQYF | TGTGCCAGCAGTTACGTGTGGGGGGCGCTAAACATTCAGTACTTC
TRBD1 | TRBJ2-7 | TRBV6-1 | few | CARKPGDRQYF | TGTGCCAGAAAACCTGGGGACAGACAGTACTTC